One and the same sample provided the 6 T cell receptor beta chains below, sequenced in a study of T cell responses to AZD1222 COVID-19 vaccine. Generated by immunoSEQ multiplex PCR, the TCRdb table keeps only in-frame clones and is missing some. The table records under 150,000 clones, approximately 90% of them present only once. The material was peripheral blood, obtained 28 days after the second AZD1222 dose. The source of these receptors is an adult who received the AZD1222 COVID-19 vaccine.

This clone was seen a single time. The chain links TRBV28 to TRBJ1-5; 10 bases fit TRBD1. Germline-derived CDR1 and CDR2 are MDHEN and SYDVKM. Trimming at V came to 5 bases and at J to 0 bases, leaving 4 bases not matched to a gene. This CDR3 region has 16 residues. In DNA, the CDR3 is TGTGCCAGCAGTACCCGACAGGGGGCTAGCAATCAGCCCCAGCATTTT. Its protein is CASSTRQGASNQPQHF.

The rearrangement uses TRBV7-9 and TRBJ2-5; D gene unclear. The CDR3 has 16 residues. Germline V gives CDR1 SEHNR, CDR2 FQNEAQ (reference sequence). V lost 1 base, J lost 2 bases, and 14 bases lay in between. CDR3 amino acids: CASSLGSRAIQETQYF. The CDR3 coding sequence is TGTGCCAGCAGCTTAGGGAGTCGGGCTATTCAAGAGACCCAGTACTTC.

V usage is TRBV25-1 and J usage is TRBJ1-1; 7 bases match TRBD1. J lost 0 bases, V lost 6 bases, and 13 bases had no gene match. Germline CDR1 and CDR2: MGHDK and SYGVNS. The CDR3 length is 17 residues. CDR3 sequence: CASRNRGLPGLNTEAFF. In DNA form, the CDR3 reads TGTGCCAGCAGGAACAGGGGCCTACCAGGCTTGAACACTGAAGCTTTCTTT.

The rearrangement uses TRBV4-1 and TRBJ2-1; D is possibly TRBD2 (5 bases). V was shortened by 0 bases and J by 4 bases, with 10 bases between the two germline ends. The CDR3 is 15 amino acids. The V gene's germline CDR1 is MGHRA and CDR2 YSYEKL. The CDR3 DNA sequence: TGCGCCAGCAGCCAAGAGAGGGCCCCTTACAATGAGCAGTTCTTC. Translation gives CASSQERAPYNEQFF.

As regards this clone: Compared with germline, one end of the junction differs, possibly owing to a read error. Here the CDR3 reads CASRAGGPGKLFF. The DNA of the CDR3 is TGTGCCAGCAGGGCGGGAGGACCCGGGAAGCTGTTTTTT. The V gene is TRBV2, the J gene TRBJ2-2, with TRBD2 matching 8 bases. CDR1 and CDR2 from the germline V gene are SNHLY and FYNNEI. The CDR3 length is 13 residues.

The chain's CDR3 is CASSIRPANSNQPQHF. The CDR3 bases are TGTGCCAGTAGTATCCGACCCGCAAATAGCAATCAGCCCCAGCATTTT. This chain uses TRBV19 with TRBJ1-5; D is undetermined. With 3 bases removed from V and 0 bases from J, the gap between germline ends came to 12 bases. The CDR3 consists of 16 residues. Germline V gene data show CDR1 as LNHDA and CDR2 as SQIVND (reference sequence).